These 11 T cell receptor beta chains were sequenced from one sample in a study of shared clonotypes between healthy human individuals. CD45RO-negative, CCR7-positively selected cells formed the naive CD8 fraction, excluding terminally differentiated effector memory CD45RA+ cells. Profiling relied on immunoSEQ multiplex PCR, and the TCRdb table lists in-frame clones only, not all of them. The repertoire holds about 2 million clones, around 96% seen once, with around 1.1% in the top ten. Sample: naive CD8+ T cells sorted from blood. Receptor source: a man aged 18 to 29 in good health.

The rearrangement uses TRBV28 and TRBJ1-2; no definite D call. This CDR3 spans 13 amino acids. The V gene's germline CDR1 is MDHEN and CDR2 SYDVKM. The V end lost 5 bases, the J end lost 3 bases, and 10 bases lay between the germline ends. The CDR3 DNA sequence: TGTGCCAGCAGTCAATTGCAGGACTATGGCTACACCTTC. The encoded protein is CASSQLQDYGYTF.

The gene calls are TRBV15 and TRBJ2-4; unclear D gene. In germline, CDR1 is LNHNV, CDR2 YYDKDF (reference sequence). V was cut by 2 bases and J by 8 bases, with 13 bases left in between. The CDR3 length is 14 residues. This CDR3 is CATSRRNGRDIQYF. The CDR3, as DNA: TGTGCCACCAGCAGAAGAAACGGCCGGGACATTCAGTACTTC.

In this sample, this clone turned up once. This chain connects TRBV7-9 to TRBJ2-1, with 9 bases matching TRBD2. The germline V gene has CDR1 SEHNR and CDR2 FQNEAQ (reference sequence). CDR3 length equals 16 residues. Trimming took 6 bases from V and 6 from J; bases not matched to a gene: 12. CDR3 sequence reads: CASRLTSGRTSNEQFF. DNA for the CDR3: TGTGCCAGCAGACTAACAAGCGGGAGGACCTCCAATGAGCAGTTCTTC.

The V and J genes are TRBV10-3 and TRBJ1-5, with D uncertain. The CDR3 has 12 residues. V gave up 3 bases and J gave up 3 bases, with 3 bases separating them. Germline V gene lookup returns CDR1 ENHRY and CDR2 SYGVKD. The CDR3 spells CAISEHNQPQHF. Here the CDR3 DNA reads TGTGCCATCAGTGAACACAATCAGCCCCAGCATTTT.

The chain combines TRBV7-9 with TRBJ2-7, with D possibly called TRBD1 or TRBD2 (5 bases each). Germline lookup yields CDR1 SEHNR and CDR2 FQNEAQ (reference sequence). V lost 6 bases to trimming and J lost 3 bases, with 12 bases between them. CDR3 length equals 13 residues. CDR3 residues: CASSHWDDYEQYF. As DNA, the CDR3 is TGTGCCAGCAGTCACTGGGACGACTACGAGCAGTACTTC. Filled out from reference TRBV7-9 and TRBJ2-7, the complete variable domain reads DTGVSQNPRHKITKRGQNVTFRCDPISEHNRLYWYRQTLGQGPEFLTYFQNEAQLEKSRLLSDRFSAERPKGSFSTLEIQRTEQGDSAMYLCASSHWDDYEQYFGPGTRLTVT.

This clone was detected once. CDR3 loop: CAWSDRGTSQPQHF. The CDR3 DNA is TGTGCCTGGAGTGATCGCGGGACTTCTCAGCCCCAGCATTTT. The V gene is TRBV30, the J gene TRBJ1-5; perhaps TRBD1 as D (5 bases). The CDR3 extends over 14 amino acids. The V gene's germline CDR1 is GTSNPN and CDR2 SVGIG (reference sequence). The V end was cut by 1 base, the J end by 6 bases, with 13 bases between. Full variable domain (outside the CDR3, taken from reference TRBV30 and TRBJ1-5): SQTIHQWPATLVQPVGSPLSLECTVEGTSNPNLYWYRQAAGRGLQLLFYSVGIGQISSEVPQNLSASRPQDRQFILSSKKLLLSDSGFYLCAWSDRGTSQPQHFGDGTRLSIL.

The CDR3 DNA reads TGTGCCAGCAGCTCATGGACAGGGGGGAACACTGAAGCTTTCTTT. It yields the protein CASSSWTGGNTEAFF. The V gene is TRBV7-9, the J gene TRBJ1-1, with 10 bases that match TRBD1. Trimming at V came to 4 bases and at J to 1 base, leaving 3 bases not matched to a gene. The CDR3 is 15 residues long. Germline V gene sequence: CDR1 SEHNR, CDR2 FQNEAQ (reference sequence).

CDR3 region: CASSLETPSLAKNIQYF. Written as DNA, the CDR3 is TGTGCCAGCAGCTTAGAGACTCCTTCCTTAGCCAAAAACATTCAGTACTTC. The chain combines TRBV7-9 with TRBJ2-4; D is uncertain. V lost 1 base and J 0 bases, leaving 13 bases between the germline ends. CDR1 and CDR2 (germline): SEHNR, FQNEAQ (reference sequence). CDR3 length: 17 residues.

The genes are TRBV6-6 and TRBJ2-7, with TRBD1 identical over 10 bases. The CDR3 consists of 14 residues. The V gene end was trimmed by 7 bases and the J gene end by 3 bases; junction bases not matched to a gene: 6. Germline assignment: CDR1 MNHNY and CDR2 SVGAGI (reference sequence). The DNA for the CDR3 is TGTGCCAGCACCCACGACAGGGGGCTCTACGAGCAGTACTTC. Translated, it gives CASTHDRGLYEQYF.

V is TRBV30 and J is TRBJ2-3, with 11 bases that match TRBD2. The CDR3 contains 14 residues. The germline CDR1 and CDR2 sequences are GTSNPN and SVGIG (reference sequence). Germline trimming cut 5 bases from V and 2 bases from J; bases unmatched to any gene: 3. CDR3 sequence reads: CAWVGLAATDTQYF. DNA of the CDR3: TGTGCCTGGGTGGGACTAGCGGCCACAGATACGCAGTATTTT.

This chain joins TRBV14 and TRBJ2-7; TRBD2 agrees at 10 bases. J was trimmed by 3 bases and V by 2 bases; bases with no gene match: 1. The CDR3 is 14 amino acids. Germline CDR1 and CDR2: SGHDN and FVKESK. CDR3 region: CASSQLAGVYEQYF. DNA for the CDR3: TGTGCCAGCAGCCAACTAGCGGGGGTCTACGAGCAGTACTTC.